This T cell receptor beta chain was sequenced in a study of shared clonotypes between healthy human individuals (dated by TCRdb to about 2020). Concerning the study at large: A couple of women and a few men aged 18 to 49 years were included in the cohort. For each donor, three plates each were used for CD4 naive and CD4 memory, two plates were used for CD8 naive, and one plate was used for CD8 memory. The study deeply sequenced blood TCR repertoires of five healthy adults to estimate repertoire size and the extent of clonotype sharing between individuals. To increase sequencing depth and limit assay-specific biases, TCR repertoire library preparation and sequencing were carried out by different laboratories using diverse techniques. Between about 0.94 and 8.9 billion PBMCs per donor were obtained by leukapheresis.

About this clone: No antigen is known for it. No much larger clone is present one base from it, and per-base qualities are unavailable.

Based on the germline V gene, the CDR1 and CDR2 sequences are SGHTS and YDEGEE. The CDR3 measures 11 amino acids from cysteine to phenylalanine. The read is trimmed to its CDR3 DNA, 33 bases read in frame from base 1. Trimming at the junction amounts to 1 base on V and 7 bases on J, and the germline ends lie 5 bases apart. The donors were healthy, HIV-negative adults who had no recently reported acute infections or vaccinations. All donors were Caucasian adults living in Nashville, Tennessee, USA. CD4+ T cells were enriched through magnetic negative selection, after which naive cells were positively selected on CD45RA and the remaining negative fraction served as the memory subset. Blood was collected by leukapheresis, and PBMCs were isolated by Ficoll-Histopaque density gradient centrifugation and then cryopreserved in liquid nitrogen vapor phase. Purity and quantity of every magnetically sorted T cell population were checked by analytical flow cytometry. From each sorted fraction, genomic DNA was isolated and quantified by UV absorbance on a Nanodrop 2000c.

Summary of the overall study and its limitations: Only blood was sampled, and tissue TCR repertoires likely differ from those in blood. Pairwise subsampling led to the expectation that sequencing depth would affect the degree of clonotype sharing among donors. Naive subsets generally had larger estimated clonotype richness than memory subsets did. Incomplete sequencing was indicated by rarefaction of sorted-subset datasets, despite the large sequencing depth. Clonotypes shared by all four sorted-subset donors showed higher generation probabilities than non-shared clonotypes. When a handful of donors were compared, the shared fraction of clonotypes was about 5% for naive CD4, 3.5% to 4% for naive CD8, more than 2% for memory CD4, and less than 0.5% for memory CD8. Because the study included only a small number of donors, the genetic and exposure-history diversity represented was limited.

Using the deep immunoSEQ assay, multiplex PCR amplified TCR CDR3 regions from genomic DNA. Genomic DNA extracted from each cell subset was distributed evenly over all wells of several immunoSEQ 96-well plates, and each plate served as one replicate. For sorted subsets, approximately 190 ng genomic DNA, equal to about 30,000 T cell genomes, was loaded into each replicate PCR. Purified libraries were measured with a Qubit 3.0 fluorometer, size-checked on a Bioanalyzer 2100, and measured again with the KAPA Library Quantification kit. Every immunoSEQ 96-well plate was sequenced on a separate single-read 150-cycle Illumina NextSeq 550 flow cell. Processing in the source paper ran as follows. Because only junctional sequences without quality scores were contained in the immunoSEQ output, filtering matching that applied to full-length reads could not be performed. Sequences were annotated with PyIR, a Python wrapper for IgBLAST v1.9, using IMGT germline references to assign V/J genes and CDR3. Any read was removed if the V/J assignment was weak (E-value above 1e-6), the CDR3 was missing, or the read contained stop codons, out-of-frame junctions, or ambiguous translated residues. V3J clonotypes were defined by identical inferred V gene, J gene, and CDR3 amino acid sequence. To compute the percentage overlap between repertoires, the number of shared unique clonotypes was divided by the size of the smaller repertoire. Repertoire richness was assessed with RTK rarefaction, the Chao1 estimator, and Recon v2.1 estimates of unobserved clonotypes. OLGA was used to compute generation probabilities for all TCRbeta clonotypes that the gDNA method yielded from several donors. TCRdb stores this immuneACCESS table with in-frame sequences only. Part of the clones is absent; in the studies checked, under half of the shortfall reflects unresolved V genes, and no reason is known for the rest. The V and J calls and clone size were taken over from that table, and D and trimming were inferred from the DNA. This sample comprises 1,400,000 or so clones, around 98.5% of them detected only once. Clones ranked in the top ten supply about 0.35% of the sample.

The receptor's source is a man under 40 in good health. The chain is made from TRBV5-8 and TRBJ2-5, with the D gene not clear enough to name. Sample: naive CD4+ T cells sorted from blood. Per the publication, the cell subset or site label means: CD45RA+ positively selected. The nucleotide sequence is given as TGTGCCAGCAGCTTGACAGTGACCCAGTACTTC. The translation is CASSLTVTQYF.